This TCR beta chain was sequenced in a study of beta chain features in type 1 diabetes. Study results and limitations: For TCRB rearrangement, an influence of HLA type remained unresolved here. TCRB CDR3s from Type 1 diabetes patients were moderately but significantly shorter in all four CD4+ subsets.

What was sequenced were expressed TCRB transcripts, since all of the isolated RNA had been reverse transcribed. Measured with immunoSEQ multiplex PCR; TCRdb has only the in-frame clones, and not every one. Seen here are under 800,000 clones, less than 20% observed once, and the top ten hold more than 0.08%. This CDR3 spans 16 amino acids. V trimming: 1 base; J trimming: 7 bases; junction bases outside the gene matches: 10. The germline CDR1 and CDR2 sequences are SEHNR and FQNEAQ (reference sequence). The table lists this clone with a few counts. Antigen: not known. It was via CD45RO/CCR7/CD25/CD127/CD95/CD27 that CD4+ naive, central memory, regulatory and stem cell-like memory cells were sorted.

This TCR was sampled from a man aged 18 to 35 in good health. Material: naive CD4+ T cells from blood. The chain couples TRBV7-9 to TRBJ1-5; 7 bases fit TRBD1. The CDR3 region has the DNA TGTGCCAGCAGCTTAGGCGCGACAGGGCGCGAACAGCCCCAGCATTTT. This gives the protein CASSLGATGREQPQHF.